This T cell receptor (beta chain) was obtained from a study of blood T cell repertoires in COVID-19. Study information: Whether acute or convalescent, the COVID-19 samples came from the United States, Italy and Spain.

Seattle enrolled patients during active infection and tracked them longitudinally. This clone was picked up one time. Libraries were prepared by immunoSEQ multiplex PCR; TCRdb keeps only in-frame clonotypes and omits some of them. The sample includes hundreds of thousands of clones, about nine tenths of them seen just once. The junction had 6 bases not matched to a gene; V was cut back by 5 bases and J by 1 base. This CDR3 is built from 15 residues. Germline V lookup: CDR1 MNHEY, CDR2 SMNVEV (reference sequence). This receptor was taken from a woman in her fifties or sixties with COVID-19, enrolled during active disease. The genes are TRBV27 and TRBJ2-7; 9 bases are shared with TRBD2. Material for sequencing was peripheral blood. The CDR3 coding sequence is TGTGCCAGCAGTACAGGGACTAGCAGATCCTACGAGCAGTACTTC. Residues: CASSTGTSRSYEQYF.